The rows below give T cell receptor beta chains drawn from one sample of a study of CD8 T cells in Susac syndrome. TCRdb redid the calling of the immunoSEQ multiplex PCR reads with MiXCR, one entry per CDR3 protein. The sample has about 120,000 distinct CDR3 sequences; 96% are singletons. The sample consisted of CD4+ T cells from PBMCs. The receptors derive from a human donor with Susac syndrome. The CDR3 runs from the conserved cysteine through the conserved F or W. Each record gives: V gene, CDR3 length, J gene, clone size, D gene, CDR3 protein, CDR3 DNA. D genes are given only for firm matches. Size tells how often a clone was seen (once, few, many) or the class of an expanded clone, and some rows leave it out.

>TRBV7-6|16|TRBJ2-5|-|TRBD2
CASSLALAGSQETQYF
TGTGCCAGCAGCTTAGCCCTAGCGGGGAGCCAAGAGACCCAGTACTTC
>TRBV7-7|15|TRBJ2-1|-|TRBD2
CASSFPAGECNEQFF
TGTGCTAGCAGCTTCCCTGCGGGAGAGTGCAATGAGCAGTTCTTC
>TRBV7-2|14|TRBJ1-2|-|TRBD1
CASSPPGQGSGYTF
TGTGCCAGCAGCCCGCCGGGACAGGGGAGCGGCTACACCTTC
>TRBV5-1|15|TRBJ2-3|-|-
CASSLGDWATDTQYF
TGCGCCAGCAGCTTGGGGGACTGGGCCACAGATACGCAGTATTTT
>TRBV7-9|15|TRBJ2-1|-|-
CASSLDRRGGNEQFF
TGTGCCAGCAGCTTAGACCGTAGGGGGGGCAATGAGCAGTTCTTC
>TRBV20-1|14|TRBJ2-3|-|TRBD1
CSAYDRGLTDTQYF
TGCAGTGCCTATGACAGGGGGCTTACAGATACGCAGTATTTT
>TRBV5-4|15|TRBJ2-7|-|TRBD1
CASSNRDRELGEQYF
TGTGCCAGCAGCAACCGGGACAGGGAGTTGGGCGAGCAGTACTTC
>TRBV29-1|12|TRBJ2-1|-|TRBD1
CSVEDRGREQFF
TGCAGCGTTGAGGACAGGGGGCGTGAGCAGTTCTTC
>TRBV20-1|13|TRBJ2-7|-|-
CSASLRASYEQYF
TGCAGTGCTTCATTGCGGGCTTCCTACGAGCAGTACTTC
>TRBV29-1|11|TRBJ2-3|-|-
CSVTSTDTQYF
TGCAGCGTTACTAGCACAGATACGCAGTATTTT
>TRBV29-1|14|TRBJ1-2|-|-
CSATTVTTSSGYTF
TGCAGCGCCACCACAGTTACCACCTCTTCTGGCTACACCTTC
>TRBV28|15|TRBJ2-7|-|-
CASSLTAPSSYEQYF
TGTGCCAGCAGTTTAACGGCTCCTAGCTCCTACGAGCAGTACTTC
>TRBV5-1|16|TRBJ2-1|-|TRBD2
CASSWRGSGSGNEQFF
TGCGCCAGCAGCTGGCGGGGTAGCGGGTCCGGCAATGAGCAGTTCTTC
>TRBV6-2/TRBV6-3|15|TRBJ2-1|once|-
CASSPPGSSYNEQFF
TGTGCCAGCAGTCCCCCGGGCAGCTCCTACAATGAGCAGTTCTTC
>TRBV18|14|TRBJ2-1|-|-
CASSRPRPGNEQFF
TGTGCCAGCTCCCGACCTCGGCCGGGCAATGAGCAGTTCTTC
>TRBV28|15|TRBJ2-2|-|-
CASSFHGTNTGELFF
TGTGCCAGCAGTTTCCACGGAACGAACACCGGGGAGCTGTTTTTT
>TRBV4-3|16|TRBJ2-1|-|TRBD2
CASSRTGLAVYNEQFF
TGCGCCAGCAGCCGTACGGGACTAGCGGTTTACAATGAGCAGTTCTTC
>TRBV7-9|13|TRBJ2-5|-|-
CASSAGQSRSQYF
TGTGCCAGCAGCGCGGGACAGTCGAGGAGCCAGTACTTC
>TRBV4-3|17|TRBJ1-4|-|TRBD1
CASSRDRGGPTNEKLFF
TGCGCCAGCAGCCGCGACAGGGGTGGTCCAACTAATGAAAAACTGTTTTTT
>TRBV4-2|13|TRBJ2-7|-|-
CASSQDISDEQYF
TGTGCCAGCAGCCAAGATATCTCGGACGAGCAGTACTTC
>TRBV28|15|TRBJ1-4|-|-
CASSPNLGRDEKLFF
TGTGCCAGCAGTCCGAATCTAGGCCGGGATGAAAAACTGTTTTTT
>TRBV19|16|TRBJ2-1|-|-
CASSILRTHGDNEQFF
TGTGCCAGTAGTATACTCCGGACGCATGGGGACAATGAGCAGTTCTTC